These 7 T cell receptor beta chains were all obtained from the same sample, sequenced in a study of blood T cell repertoires in COVID-19. Sequencing used immunoSEQ multiplex PCR; TCRdb keeps in-frame clones, though not all of them. This table has around 190,000 clones, approximately 86% appearing once. The material sequenced was peripheral blood. Receptors were obtained from a man under 40 with acute or convalescent COVID-19.

The chain carries TRBV4-2 and TRBJ2-1; 10 bases agree with TRBD2. The CDR3 sequence is 17 residues long. The germline CDR1 and CDR2 sequences are LGHNA and YNFKEQ. J gave up 8 bases and V 0 bases, and 10 bases lay outside the gene matches. CDR3 in DNA: TGTGCCAGCAGCCAAGATCATGCAGCTAGCGGGAGCTATGAGCAGTTCTTC. This sequence encodes CASSQDHAASGSYEQFF.

J is TRBJ2-4 and V is TRBV4-2; D ambiguous. V lost 0 bases and J 8 bases, leaving 5 bases between the germline ends. The germline V gene has CDR1 LGHNA and CDR2 YNFKEQ. The CDR3 extends over 12 amino acids. Here the CDR3 reads CASSQDLYIQYF. The CDR3 region has the DNA TGTGCCAGCAGCCAAGATTTATACATTCAGTACTTC.

This chain links TRBV5-1 with TRBJ2-6; a weak D match, TRBD1 (6 bases). This CDR3 comprises 15 residues. Trimming stripped 7 bases from V and 4 bases from J, with 15 bases between. Germline loops: CDR1 SGHRS, CDR2 YFSETQ. The CDR3 region has the DNA TGCGCCAGCCGACTGTGGACAGCGGGGGCCAACGTCCTGACTTTC. Protein product: CASRLWTAGANVLTF.

Only one count was recorded for this clone. V is TRBV3-1 (or the pseudogene TRBV3-2) and J is TRBJ1-1, with D possibly being TRBD1 (5 bases). CDR1 and CDR2 from the germline V gene are LGHDT and YNNKEL (reference sequence). The V end lost 0 bases, the J end lost 4 bases, and 12 bases lay between the germline ends. The CDR3 spans 15 residues. The CDR3 DNA reads as TGTGCCAGCAGCCAAGATCGGCGGGGGGGCACTGAAGCTTTCTTT. This encodes CASSQDRRGGTEAFF.

The J gene is TRBJ2-7, the V gene TRBV25-1; TRBD1 matches 11 bases. With 6 bases clipped from V and 2 bases from J, the junction kept 3 bases outside the gene matches. The CDR3 extends over 14 amino acids. From germline, CDR1 is MGHDK and CDR2 SYGVNS. DNA of the CDR3: TGTGCCAGCAGCGTGGGACAGGGGGCCTACGAGCAGTACTTC. Its protein product is CASSVGQGAYEQYF.

This clone was recorded once. This rearrangement joins TRBV30 to TRBJ1-6, with D possibly being TRBD1 (5 bases). Trimming removed 0 bases from V and 9 bases from J, with 9 bases in between. The CDR3 consists of 13 residues. CDR1 and CDR2 from the germline V gene are GTSNPN and SVGIG (reference sequence). CDR3 DNA: TGTGCCTGGAGTGTAGGCAGGGCTTCACCCCTCCACTTT. Protein product: CAWSVGRASPLHF.

V and J are TRBV5-6 and TRBJ1-6; 7 bases are shared with TRBD1. The CDR3 is 15 amino acids. Germline CDR1 SGHDT, CDR2 YYEEEE. V lost 2 bases, J lost 9 bases, and 8 bases stayed unmatched. This CDR3 reads CASSFNRGKSSPLHF. The CDR3 nucleotides are TGTGCCAGCAGCTTTAACAGGGGTAAGAGTTCACCCCTCCACTTT.